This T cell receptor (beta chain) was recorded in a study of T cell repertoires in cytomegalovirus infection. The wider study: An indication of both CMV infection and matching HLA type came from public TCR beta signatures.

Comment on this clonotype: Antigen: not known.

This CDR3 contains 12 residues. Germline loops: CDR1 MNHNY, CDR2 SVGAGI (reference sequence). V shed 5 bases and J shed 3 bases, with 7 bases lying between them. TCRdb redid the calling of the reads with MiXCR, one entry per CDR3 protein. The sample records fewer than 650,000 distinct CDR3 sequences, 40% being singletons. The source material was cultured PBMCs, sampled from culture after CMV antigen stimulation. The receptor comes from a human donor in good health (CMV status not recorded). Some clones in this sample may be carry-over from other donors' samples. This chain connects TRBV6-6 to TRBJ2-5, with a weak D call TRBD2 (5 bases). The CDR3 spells CASSRGKETQYF. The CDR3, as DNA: TGTGCCAGCAGTCGAGGGAAAGAGACCCAGTACTTC.